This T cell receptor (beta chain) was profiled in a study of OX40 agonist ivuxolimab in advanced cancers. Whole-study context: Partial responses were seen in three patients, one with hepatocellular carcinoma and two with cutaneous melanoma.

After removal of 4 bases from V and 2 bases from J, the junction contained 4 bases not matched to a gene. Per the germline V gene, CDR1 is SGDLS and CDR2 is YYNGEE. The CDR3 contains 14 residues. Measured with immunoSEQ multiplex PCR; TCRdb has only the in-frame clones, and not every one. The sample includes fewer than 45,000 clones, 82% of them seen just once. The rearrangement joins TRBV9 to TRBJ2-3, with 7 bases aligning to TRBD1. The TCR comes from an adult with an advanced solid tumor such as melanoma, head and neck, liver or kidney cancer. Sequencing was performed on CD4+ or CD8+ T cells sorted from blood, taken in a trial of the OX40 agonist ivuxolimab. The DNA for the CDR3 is TGTGCCAGCAGCTCGGGACAGTTCACAGATACGCAGTATTTT. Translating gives CASSSGQFTDTQYF.